Reported below is one T cell receptor beta chain. The antigen is not known. TCRdb fed the RT-PCR reads into MiXCR, producing one record per CDR3 protein. The sample holds under 3,000 distinct CDR3 sequences, roughly 9.4% seen once. The CDR3 extends over 14 amino acids. V was cut by 3 bases and J by 3 bases, with 12 bases left in between. Germline CDR1 is SGHDN and CDR2 is FVKESK. This sample is drawn from a study of yellow fever vaccine responses in identical twins. Study-level points and caveats: In identical twins, vaccine T cell responses appeared partly shared and partly individual.

The sample here was T cells from blood (PBMCs), unsorted or a sorted subset (not recorded which), taken 2 years after vaccination. The chain carries TRBV14 and TRBJ2-7; D is uncertain. The source of this sequence is a woman aged 18-30 years who received the yellow fever vaccine. The CDR3 region is CASSHPQQYYEQYF. The CDR3 region has the DNA TGTGCCAGCAGCCACCCCCAGCAGTACTACGAGCAGTACTTC.